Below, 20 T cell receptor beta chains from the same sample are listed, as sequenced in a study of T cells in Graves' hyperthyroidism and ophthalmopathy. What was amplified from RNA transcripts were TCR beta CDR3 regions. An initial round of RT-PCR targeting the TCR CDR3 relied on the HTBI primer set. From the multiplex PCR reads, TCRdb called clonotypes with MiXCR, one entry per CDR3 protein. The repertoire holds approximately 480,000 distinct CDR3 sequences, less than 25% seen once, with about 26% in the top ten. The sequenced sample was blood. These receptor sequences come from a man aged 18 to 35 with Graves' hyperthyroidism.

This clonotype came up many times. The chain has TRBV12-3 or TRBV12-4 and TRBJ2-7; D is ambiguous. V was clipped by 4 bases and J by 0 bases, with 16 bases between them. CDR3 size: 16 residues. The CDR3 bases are TGTGCCAGCAGTTCTCATCTGGACGGTGGCTCCTACGAGCAGTACTTC. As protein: CASSSHLDGGSYEQYF.

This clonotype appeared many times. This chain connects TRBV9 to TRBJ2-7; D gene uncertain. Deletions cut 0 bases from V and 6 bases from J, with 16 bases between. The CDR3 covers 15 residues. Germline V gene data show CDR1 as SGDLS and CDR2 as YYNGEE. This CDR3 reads CASSVGINPLAEQYF. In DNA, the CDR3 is TGTGCCAGCAGCGTAGGGATTAATCCATTGGCCGAGCAGTACTTC.

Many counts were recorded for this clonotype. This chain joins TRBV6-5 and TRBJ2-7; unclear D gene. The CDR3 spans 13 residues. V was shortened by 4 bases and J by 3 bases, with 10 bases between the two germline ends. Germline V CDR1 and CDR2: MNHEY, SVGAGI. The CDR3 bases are TGTGCCAGCAGTTTAGGGCGAAACTACGAGCAGTACTTC. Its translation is CASSLGRNYEQYF.

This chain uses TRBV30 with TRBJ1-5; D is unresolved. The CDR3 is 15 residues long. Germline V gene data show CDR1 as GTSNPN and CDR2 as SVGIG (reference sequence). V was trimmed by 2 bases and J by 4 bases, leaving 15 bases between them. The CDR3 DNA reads TGTGCCTGGAGTATTACCTCGGGAGCTAATCAGCCCCAGCATTTT. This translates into CAWSITSGANQPQHF.

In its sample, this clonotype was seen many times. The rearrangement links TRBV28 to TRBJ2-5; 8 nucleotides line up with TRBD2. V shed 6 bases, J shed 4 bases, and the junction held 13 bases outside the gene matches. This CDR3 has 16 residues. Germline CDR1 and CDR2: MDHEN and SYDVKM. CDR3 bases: TGTGCCAGCAGCTCGCGCCAGCGGGGGTTGGGAGAGACCCAGTACTTC. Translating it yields CASSSRQRGLGETQYF. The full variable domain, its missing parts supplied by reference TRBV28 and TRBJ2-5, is DVKVTQSSRYLVKRTGEKVFLECVQDMDHENMFWYRQDPGLGLRLIYFSYDVKMKEKGDIPEGYSVSREKKERFSLILESASTNQTSMYLCASSSRQRGLGETQYFGPGTRLLVL.

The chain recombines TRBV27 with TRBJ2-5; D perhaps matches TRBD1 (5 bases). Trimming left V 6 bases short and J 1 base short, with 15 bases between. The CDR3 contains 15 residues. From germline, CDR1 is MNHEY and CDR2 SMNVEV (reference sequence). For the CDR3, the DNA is TGTGCCAGCAGACCAACCAGGGTATTCCAAGAGACCCAGTACTTC. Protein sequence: CASRPTRVFQETQYF.

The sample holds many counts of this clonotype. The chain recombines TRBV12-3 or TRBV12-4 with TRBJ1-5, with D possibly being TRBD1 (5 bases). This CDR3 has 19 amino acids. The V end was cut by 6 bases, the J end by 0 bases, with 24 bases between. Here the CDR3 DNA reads TGTGCCAGCAGCTTCCCTCTCGTAGACAGTCTTTCTAGCAATCAGCCCCAGCATTTT. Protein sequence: CASSFPLVDSLSSNQPQHF.

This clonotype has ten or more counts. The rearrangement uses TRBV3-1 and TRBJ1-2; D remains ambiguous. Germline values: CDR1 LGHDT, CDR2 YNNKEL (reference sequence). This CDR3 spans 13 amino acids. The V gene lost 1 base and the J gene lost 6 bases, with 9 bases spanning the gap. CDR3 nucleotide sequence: TGTGCCAGCAGCCAAGGCCGTAGGGATGGCTACACCTTC. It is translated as CASSQGRRDGYTF.

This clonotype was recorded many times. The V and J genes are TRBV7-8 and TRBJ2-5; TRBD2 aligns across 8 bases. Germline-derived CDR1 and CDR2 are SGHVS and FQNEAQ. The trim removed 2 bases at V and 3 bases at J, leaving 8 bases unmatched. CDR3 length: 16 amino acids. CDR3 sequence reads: CASSLPSVSGEETQYF. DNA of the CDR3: TGTGCCAGCAGCTTACCCTCGGTTAGCGGGGAAGAGACCCAGTACTTC.

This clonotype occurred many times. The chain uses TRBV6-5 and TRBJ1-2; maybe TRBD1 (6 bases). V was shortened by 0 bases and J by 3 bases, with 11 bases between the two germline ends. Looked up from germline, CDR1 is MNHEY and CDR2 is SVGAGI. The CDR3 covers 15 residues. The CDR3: CASSYSAGEYYGYTF. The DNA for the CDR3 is TGTGCCAGCAGTTACTCTGCAGGGGAATACTATGGCTACACCTTC.

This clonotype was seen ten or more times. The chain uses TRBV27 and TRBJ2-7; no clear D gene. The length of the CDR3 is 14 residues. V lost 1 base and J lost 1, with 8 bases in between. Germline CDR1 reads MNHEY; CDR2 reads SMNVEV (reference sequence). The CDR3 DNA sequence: TGTGCCAGCAGTTTATGGGCTAGGTCCTACGAGCAGTACTTC. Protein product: CASSLWARSYEQYF.

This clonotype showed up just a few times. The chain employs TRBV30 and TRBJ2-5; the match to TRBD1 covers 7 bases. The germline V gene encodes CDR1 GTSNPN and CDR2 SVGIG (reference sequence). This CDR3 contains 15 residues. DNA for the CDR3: TGTGCATCCGTAACGGGACAGAGCATCCAAGAGACCCAGTACTTC. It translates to CASVTGQSIQETQYF.

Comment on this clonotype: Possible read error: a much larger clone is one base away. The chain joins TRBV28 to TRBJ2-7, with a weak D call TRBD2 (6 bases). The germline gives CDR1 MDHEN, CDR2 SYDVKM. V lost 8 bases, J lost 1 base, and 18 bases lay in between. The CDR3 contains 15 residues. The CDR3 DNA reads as TGTGCCAGCTGCCGCCCGGGGGACCTATCCTACGAGCAGTACTTC. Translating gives CASCRPGDLSYEQYF.

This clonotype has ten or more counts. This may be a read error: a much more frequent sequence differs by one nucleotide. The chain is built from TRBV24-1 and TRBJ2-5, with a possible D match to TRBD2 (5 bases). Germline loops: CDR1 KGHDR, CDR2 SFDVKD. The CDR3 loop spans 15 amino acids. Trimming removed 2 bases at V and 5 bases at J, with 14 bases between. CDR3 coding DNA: TGTGCCACCAGTGATTCGCTAGGAGGTTTGGAGACCCAGTACTTC. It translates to CATSDSLGGLETQYF.

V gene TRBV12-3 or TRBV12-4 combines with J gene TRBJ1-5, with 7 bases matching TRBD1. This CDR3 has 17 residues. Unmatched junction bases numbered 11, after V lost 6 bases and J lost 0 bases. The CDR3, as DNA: TGTGCCAGCAGGACCCAGGGCAGGGGGTTTAGCAATCAGCCCCAGCATTTT. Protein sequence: CASRTQGRGFSNQPQHF.

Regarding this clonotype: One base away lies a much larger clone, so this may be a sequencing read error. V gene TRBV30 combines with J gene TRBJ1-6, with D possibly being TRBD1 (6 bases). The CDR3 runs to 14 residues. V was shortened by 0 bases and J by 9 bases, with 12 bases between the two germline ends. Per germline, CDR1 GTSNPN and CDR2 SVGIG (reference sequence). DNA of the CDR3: TGTGCCTGGAGTGTAGCGGGGGCGAGTTCACCCCTCCACTTT. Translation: CAWSVAGASSPLHF.

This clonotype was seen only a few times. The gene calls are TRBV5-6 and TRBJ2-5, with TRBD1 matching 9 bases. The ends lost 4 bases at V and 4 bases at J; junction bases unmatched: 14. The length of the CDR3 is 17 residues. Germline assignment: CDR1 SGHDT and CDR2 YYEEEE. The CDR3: CASSPRGQGRRGETQYF. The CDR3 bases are TGTGCCAGCAGCCCCCGAGGACAGGGGCGTAGGGGAGAGACCCAGTACTTC.

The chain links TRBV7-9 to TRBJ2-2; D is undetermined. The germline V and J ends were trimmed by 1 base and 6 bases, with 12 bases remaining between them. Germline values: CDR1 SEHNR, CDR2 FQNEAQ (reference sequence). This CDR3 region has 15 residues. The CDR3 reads CASSLGSGPAGELFF. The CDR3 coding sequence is TGTGCCAGCAGCTTAGGATCGGGTCCGGCCGGGGAGCTGTTTTTT.

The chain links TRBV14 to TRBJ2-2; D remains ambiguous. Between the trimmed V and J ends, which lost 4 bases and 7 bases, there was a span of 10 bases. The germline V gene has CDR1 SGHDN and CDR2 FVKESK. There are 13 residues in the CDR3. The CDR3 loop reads CASSPLHRGELFF. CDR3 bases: TGTGCCAGCAGCCCTTTACATCGCGGGGAGCTGTTTTTT.

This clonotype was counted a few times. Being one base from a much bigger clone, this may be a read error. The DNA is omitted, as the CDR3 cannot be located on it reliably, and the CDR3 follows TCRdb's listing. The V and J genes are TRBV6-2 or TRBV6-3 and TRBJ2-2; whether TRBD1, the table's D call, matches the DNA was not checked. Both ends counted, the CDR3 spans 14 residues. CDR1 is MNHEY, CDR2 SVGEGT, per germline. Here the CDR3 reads CASSWAQGSGELLF.